This T cell receptor beta chain emerged from a study of shared T cell receptors in the human thymus. TCRdb keeps only in-frame clones here, not all; method: immunoSEQ multiplex PCR. Of 700,000 or so clones listed, 80% to 90% are singletons. The CDR3 is 15 residues long. Germline CDR1 and CDR2: MNHNS and SASEGT. V was shortened by 7 bases and J by 0 bases, with 10 bases between the two germline ends. The same data also went into a second study, on human thymus T cells.

This TCR was recovered from a girl in the first two years of life with a congenital heart defect. V gene TRBV6-1 combines with J gene TRBJ2-6; no definite D call. Sequenced material: thymocytes. The CDR3, as DNA: TGTGCCAGCACCCTACGTAACTCTGGGGCCAACGTCCTGACTTTC. It encodes CASTLRNSGANVLTF.